Included here is one T cell receptor beta chain sequence, with context. The antigen is not known. The data are from a study of graft-versus-host responses after intestinal transplantation. The wider study: Transplants given to recipients were multivisceral, liver-intestinal, or isolated intestinal. Recipients were all induced with anti-thymocyte globulin, then given tacrolimus and steroids for 3 to 4 years. Regarding the study as a whole: Allograft clonal ratios (graft-versus-host to host-versus-graft) were high in patients who had graft-donor T cell macrochimerism. Detected in recipient marrow were GvH clones, some of which were first observed in ileum or blood.

Germline V gene sequence: CDR1 MNHEY, CDR2 SMNVEV (reference sequence). The CDR3 contains 14 residues. V gave up 6 bases and J gave up 3 bases; unmatched junction bases: 6. The method was immunoSEQ multiplex PCR; TCRdb's version includes in-frame clones alone and lacks a portion of them. The sample gives some 100,000 clones, about 90% of which show up once; around 0.86% is in the top ten. The sequencing used unstimulated CD4+ T cells sorted from spleen or lymph node cells, collected before transplant. The rearrangement joins TRBV27 to TRBJ2-7, with TRBD1 identical over 9 bases. The receptor was isolated from a human donor who was the organ donor for an intestinal transplant. The CDR3 coding sequence is TGTGCCAGCAGCCCCGACAGGGGGTTCTACGAGCAGTACTTC. As protein: CASSPDRGFYEQYF.